A single count supports the clone carrying this T cell receptor (beta chain). Its antigen is unidentified. An immunoSEQ assay, version v3.0, was performed at survey level. The protocol was immunoSEQ multiplex PCR, while the TCRdb copy is restricted to in-frame clones and leaves out a portion. Of 20,000 to 25,000 clones in the sample, around 81% were seen once. The data were taken from a study of long-term antiretroviral therapy in people with HIV. Overall study findings and caveats: Records did not include ART adherence, viral resistance or therapy changes.

The V segment lost 3 bases and the J segment 0 bases; nucleotides outside the gene matches: 11. This CDR3 has 19 residues. Germline CDR1 is SNHLY and CDR2 is FYNNEI. All participants with HIV were treated in the United States. The receptor was derived from a man aged 25-45 years with HIV. The sequenced sample was unsorted PBMCs, obtained 1.5 years after starting antiretroviral therapy. V usage is TRBV2 and J usage is TRBJ2-3, with 11 bases identical to TRBD1. CDR3 in DNA: TGTGCCAGCAGTGAGACTGGACAGGGGGCGAGTACTAGCACAGATACGCAGTATTTT. Protein sequence: CASSETGQGASTSTDTQYF. The full variable domain, its missing parts supplied by reference TRBV2 and TRBJ2-3, is EPEVTQTPSHQVTQMGQEVILRCVPISNHLYFYWYRQILGQKVEFLVSFYNNEISEKSEIFDDQFSVERPDGSNFTLKIRSTKLEDSAMYFCASSETGQGASTSTDTQYFGPGTRLTVL.